Detailed here is one TCR beta chain. The data are from a study of blood T cell repertoires in COVID-19. Across the whole study: T cells, B-cell-depleted T cells, or PBMCs supplied cDNA or gDNA.

Enrollment of patients from Seattle took place during active infection, with longitudinal follow-up. As processed by the authors: Estimated nucleated cell counts came from reference gene primer amplification. The repertoire was sequenced with immunoSEQ multiplex PCR; TCRdb's copy has only in-frame clones and lacks some. That table is the source of V, J and clone size, and D and trimming were worked out from the DNA. The sample consists of 50,000 to 65,000 clones, 84% of them appearing once. Trimming cost V 3 bases and J 2 bases, with 14 bases left between them. The germline V gene has CDR1 DFQATT and CDR2 SNEGSKA (reference sequence). The CDR3 consists of 15 residues.

Sample: peripheral blood. The chain couples TRBV20-1 to TRBJ1-5; D not resolved. The receptor was isolated from a man in his sixties with COVID-19, enrolled during active disease. Here the CDR3 DNA reads TGCAGTGCTAGTTTCGCCGGGGAAGGCAATCAGCCCCAGCATTTT. This encodes CSASFAGEGNQPQHF.